This T cell receptor beta chain was recovered during a study of blood T cell repertoires in COVID-19. Overall study: From the United States, Italy and Spain came samples of acute and convalescent COVID-19.

The CDR3 extends over 14 amino acids. V gave up 8 bases and J gave up 1 base, with 9 bases separating them. Per germline, CDR1 MNHEY and CDR2 SMNVEV (reference sequence). Libraries were prepared by immunoSEQ multiplex PCR; TCRdb keeps only in-frame clonotypes and omits some of them. Among 350,000 or so clones listed, about 90% were seen once. Recruited during active infection, patients (from Seattle) were subsequently followed longitudinally. The chain employs TRBV27 and TRBJ2-6; no clear D. The receptor was isolated from a woman in her twenties or thirties with COVID-19, enrolled during active disease. Input material: peripheral blood. As DNA, the CDR3 is TGTGCCAGCCGGTATCGGTCTGGGGCCAACGTCCTGACTTTC. Residues: CASRYRSGANVLTF.